These 21 T cell receptor beta chains share one sample of origin, sequenced in a study of esophageal squamous cell carcinoma under preoperative chemotherapy. Time point: after preoperative PTX-NDP chemotherapy. TCRdb analysed the PCR reads with MiXCR anew, one entry per CDR3 protein. The sample consists of about 18,000 distinct CDR3 sequences, about 43% of them appearing once. Sample collection was performed from a patient given preoperative chemotherapy. The origin of the receptors is a human donor with esophageal squamous cell carcinoma. The donor label of this sample is uncertain.

This clonotype has only a few counts. This rearrangement joins TRBV7-3 to TRBJ2-3; D is perhaps TRBD2 (5 bases). Germline V gene sequence: CDR1 SGHTA, CDR2 FQGTGA. CDR3 length: 18 amino acids. Trimming took 5 bases from V and 4 from J, leaving 25 bases between them. CDR3 sequence reads: CASSPTPRGRLFADTQYF. CDR3 bases: TGTGCCAGCAGCCCAACCCCTCGAGGGCGATTGTTCGCAGATACGCAGTATTTT. The entire variable domain, with the rest obtained from reference TRBV7-3 and TRBJ2-3, is as follows: GAGVSQTPSNKVTEKGKYVELRCDPISGHTALYWYRQSLGQGPEFLIYFQGTGAADDSGLPNDRFFAVRPEGSVSTLKIQRTERGDSAVYLCASSPTPRGRLFADTQYFGPGTRLTVL.

This clonotype was picked up a small number of times. CDR3 region: CASSSQWTGGQFF. The CDR3 nucleotides read TGTGCCAGCAGCTCACAATGGACAGGGGGGCAGTTCTTC. The V gene is TRBV7-2, the J gene TRBJ2-1; TRBD1 aligns across 10 bases. Germline CDR1 and CDR2: SGHTA and FQGNSA. The CDR3 covers 13 residues. V trimming: 4 bases; J trimming: 12 bases; junction bases outside the gene matches: 6.

This chain links TRBV12-3 or TRBV12-4 with TRBJ2-3; D call uncertain. The V gene lost 3 bases and the J gene lost 4 bases, with 5 bases spanning the gap. CDR3 length: 12 residues. CDR3 bases: TGTGCCAGCAGTTTTGGCGCAGATACGCAGTATTTT. This translates into CASSFGADTQYF.

Of note for this clonotype: Given the absence of the conserved phenylalanine or tryptophan at the CDR3 end, a read error is likely. The genes are TRBV6-1 and TRBJ2-5; no clear D. The CDR3 is 12 amino acids. The V and J ends lost 7 bases and 2 bases respectively, with 8 bases between them. Germline CDR1 and CDR2: MNHNS and SASEGT. The CDR3 sequence: CASTPDQETQYS. DNA of the CDR3: TGTGCCAGCACTCCAGATCAAGAGACCCAGTACTCG.

At least ten counts were recorded for this clonotype. The chain is built from TRBV7-2 and TRBJ2-2, with D maybe TRBD2 (6 bases). CDR1 SGHTA and CDR2 FQGNSA come from the germline V gene. V was clipped by 5 bases and J by 8 bases, with 15 bases between them. CDR3 length: 14 amino acids. CDR3 nucleotides: TGTGCCAGCAGCCCCTCTGCCAGCGGGGGGGAGCTGTTTTTT. Residues: CASSPSASGGELFF.

The chain links TRBV27 to TRBJ2-4; a possible D gene is TRBD1 (6 bases). Per the germline V gene, CDR1 is MNHEY and CDR2 is SMNVEV (reference sequence). The CDR3 has 14 amino acids. This CDR3 reads CARSGGQGQEIQYF. CDR3 coding DNA: TGTGCGAGGAGTGGGGGCCAGGGTCAAGAGATCCAGTACTTC.

The V and J genes are TRBV5-6 and TRBJ2-4; D is perhaps TRBD1 or TRBD2 (5 bases each). Between the trimmed V and J ends, which lost 5 bases and 13 bases, there was a span of 25 bases. CDR1 and CDR2 (germline): SGHDT, YYEEEE. The CDR3 consists of 15 residues. The CDR3 DNA follows: TGTGCCAGCAGTCGGGACCCGAGATCTGGGAATGAGCAGTACTTC. Amino acids: CASSRDPRSGNEQYF.

This clonotype turned up a few times. V gene TRBV4-1 combines with J gene TRBJ2-5; D is tentatively TRBD1 or TRBD2 (5 bases each). Germline CDR1 is MGHRA and CDR2 is YSYEKL. V dropped 4 bases and J dropped 2 bases, with 14 bases sitting between them. This CDR3 contains 15 residues. The CDR3 DNA is TGCGCCAGCAGCCCGGGAAGGGGCTTACAAGAGACCCAGTACTTC. Translated: CASSPGRGLQETQYF.

Ten or more counts support this clonotype. V and J are TRBV12-3 or TRBV12-4 and TRBJ1-2; no definite D call. There are 13 residues in the CDR3. Trimming stripped 5 bases from V and 7 bases from J, with 14 bases between. The CDR3 region is CASSPLAGSGYTF. The DNA for the CDR3 is TGTGCCAGCAGTCCCCTGGCAGGAAGTGGCTACACCTTC.

As for this clonotype: Here the CDR3 omits its conserved ending phenylalanine or tryptophan, so a read error is the likely source. The limits of the CDR3 on the DNA are not certain, so only TCRdb's listed CDR3 is given. The V gene is TRBV20-1, the J gene TRBJ2-3. Germline V lookup: CDR1 DFQATT, CDR2 SNEGSKA (reference sequence). The CDR3 numbers 13 amino acids, ends counted. The CDR3 protein is CSAGCEAGQTPAQ.

A word on this clonotype: This may come from a read error, since a much larger clone is one base off. J is TRBJ2-1 and V is TRBV7-2, with 10 bases that match TRBD2. CDR1 is SGHTA and CDR2 is FQGNSA in the germline V gene. With 1 base clipped from V and 10 bases from J, the junction kept 7 bases outside the gene matches. The CDR3 is 15 amino acids. CDR3: CASSLGSSGGDEQFF. CDR3 nucleotide sequence: TGTGCCAGCAGCTTAGGGTCAAGCGGGGGGGACGAGCAGTTCTTC.

The chain has TRBV7-9 and TRBJ2-1; 11 nucleotides match TRBD2. Trimming at V came to 5 bases and at J to 6 bases, leaving 9 bases not matched to a gene. CDR1 is SEHNR, CDR2 FQNEAQ, per germline (reference sequence). CDR3 size: 16 residues. CDR3 nucleotide sequence: TGTGCCAGCAGCGGAGGGACTAGCGGAGTTAGCAATGAGCAGTTCTTC. Protein: CASSGGTSGVSNEQFF. Filled out from reference TRBV7-9 and TRBJ2-1, the complete variable domain reads DTGVSQNPRHKITKRGQNVTFRCDPISEHNRLYWYRQTLGQGPEFLTYFQNEAQLEKSRLLSDRFSAERPKGSFSTLEIQRTEQGDSAMYLCASSGGTSGVSNEQFFGPGTRLTVL.

This clonotype was recorded at least ten times. The J gene is TRBJ2-1, the V gene TRBV24-1; 9 nucleotides line up with TRBD1. This CDR3 spans 15 amino acids. Germline CDR1 and CDR2: KGHDR and SFDVKD. Trimming took 4 bases from V and 10 from J; bases not matched to a gene: 10. The CDR3 spells CATSDPGQGPKEQFF. CDR3 nucleotides: TGTGCCACCAGTGACCCGGGACAGGGACCCAAGGAGCAGTTCTTC.

Notes on this clonotype: A much larger clone is a single base away; this may be a read error. The rearrangement joins TRBV10-3 to TRBJ2-5; weak D call: TRBD1 (6 bases). The V and J ends lost 7 bases and 11 bases respectively, with 23 bases between them. The CDR3 spans 14 residues. Germline values: CDR1 ENHRY, CDR2 SYGVKD. The CDR3: CAIMGQGSYNEQYF. DNA of the CDR3: TGTGCCATCATGGGGCAGGGGTCCTACAATGAGCAGTACTTC.

This clonotype was detected only a few times. The rearrangement links TRBV25-1 to TRBJ2-4; 9 nucleotides match TRBD2. The J call may not be correct, given that the DNA end is closer to TRBJ2-7. This CDR3 region has 19 residues. CDR1 and CDR2 from the germline V gene are MGHDK and SYGVNS. For the CDR3, the DNA is TGTGCCAGCAGTGAATGTACGGGGGCCAGCGGGAGGCCCCCCTACGAGCAGTACTTC. Translation: CASSECTGASGRPPYEQYF.

V and J are TRBV7-2 and TRBJ2-2; no definite D call. V was shortened by 5 bases and J by 3 bases, with 7 bases between the two germline ends. The germline V gene has CDR1 SGHTA and CDR2 FQGNSA. The CDR3 runs 13 residues. CDR3 sequence reads: CASSRLYTGELFF. DNA for the CDR3: TGTGCCAGCAGCCGTCTATACACCGGGGAGCTGTTTTTT. The whole variable domain, filled in from reference TRBV7-2 and TRBJ2-2, reads GAGVSQSPSNKVTEKGKDVELRCDPISGHTALYWYRQSLGQGLEFLIYFQGNSAPDKSGLPSDRFSAERTGGSVSTLTIQRTQQEDSAVYLCASSRLYTGELFFGEGSRLTVL.

This clonotype was recorded many times. The rearrangement links TRBV7-9 to TRBJ1-6; D not certain. Germline V gives CDR1 SEHNR, CDR2 FQNEAQ (reference sequence). The CDR3 covers 16 residues. V gave up 2 bases and J gave up 4 bases, with 12 bases separating them. The CDR3 nucleotides read TGTGCCAGCAGCTTACGCGGCGGTATTTATAATTCACCCCTCCACTTT. Amino acid sequence: CASSLRGGIYNSPLHF.

About this clonotype itself: This likely comes from a read error, as the CDR3 has no conserved phenylalanine or tryptophan at its end. Because the CDR3's place on the DNA is in doubt, the DNA is left out and the CDR3 is given as listed by TCRdb. The rearrangement uses TRBV7-2 and TRBJ2-5; the D call of TRBD1 is as the table states it, not checked on the DNA. CDR1 and CDR2 from the germline V gene are SGHTA and FQGNSA. The CDR3 comprises 14 residues, both ends counted. This CDR3 is CASSPTGGQETRYS.

This clonotype showed up many times. J is TRBJ1-1 and V is TRBV10-3, with D maybe TRBD1 (5 bases). The CDR3 extends over 14 amino acids. The V gene lost 0 bases and the J gene lost 4 bases, with 9 bases spanning the gap. Germline CDR1 and CDR2: ENHRY and SYGVKD. CDR3 region: CAISESGGGTEAFF. CDR3 nucleotide sequence: TGTGCCATCAGTGAGTCGGGGGGAGGCACTGAAGCTTTCTTT.

This clonotype is termed large. The J gene is TRBJ2-7, the V gene TRBV6-1; D might be TRBD1 (5 bases). V was trimmed by 6 bases and J by 5 bases, leaving 11 bases between them. Germline CDR1 reads MNHNS; CDR2 reads SASEGT. The CDR3 extends over 12 amino acids. CDR3 nucleotides: TGTGCCAGCAGCCACAGGTTCCACGAGCAGTACTTC. It is translated as CASSHRFHEQYF.

Of note for this clonotype: Because it lacks the conserved phenylalanine or tryptophan at the end, this CDR3 is likely a read error. The DNA is omitted, as the CDR3 cannot be located on it reliably, and the CDR3 follows TCRdb's listing. J is TRBJ2-7 and V is TRBV6-4; the table's D call, TRBD2, was not checked against the DNA. Germline assignment: CDR1 MRHNA and CDR2 SNTAGT. The CDR3 has 8 residues if both end residues are counted. The CDR3 sequence: CASSKGLA.